The 3 T cell receptor beta chains below were found in one sample sequenced in a study of regulatory T cells in long-lasting Graves disease. The sample's time point: persistent/refractory GD, antithyroid drugs over 5 years with positive TRAb. Following extraction of RNA from PBMCs, that RNA was used to make the TCR library. Library construction for TCR beta used iRepertoire HTBI primers and Arm-PCR of CDR3 regions. TCRdb recomputed calls from the multiplex PCR reads with MiXCR, one row per CDR3 protein. The table includes 450,000 or so distinct CDR3 sequences, around 21% detected once. The sample here was peripheral blood mononuclear cells (PBMCs), taken when the disease was refractory, from a patient treated with antithyroid drugs. Receptors were obtained from a female donor with Graves disease.

Of note for this clonotype: Since a much larger clone is just one base distant, this may be a read error. V usage is TRBV2 and J usage is TRBJ1-5; D unresolved. This CDR3 has 13 residues. CDR1 SNHLY and CDR2 FYNNEI come from the germline V gene. Trimming removed 11 bases at V and 11 bases at J, with 22 bases between. The CDR3 DNA reads as TGTGCCGGCCGCCTTTTAGCGTCTCCTTCCCAGCATTTT. Translation: CAGRLLASPSQHF.

This clonotype was recorded at least ten times. The chain links TRBV29-1 to TRBJ2-5; no clear D. Trimming took off 6 bases at V and 4 bases at J, with 12 bases between the two ends. The CDR3 runs to 12 residues. Germline loops: CDR1 SQVTM, CDR2 ANQGSEA. CDR3 in amino acids: CSVGNLIETQYF. CDR3 in DNA: TGCAGCGTAGGAAACCTAATAGAGACCCAGTACTTC.

This clonotype showed up just a few times. The J gene is TRBJ1-5, the V gene TRBV14; TRBD1 might be the D (6 bases). The CDR3 extends over 17 amino acids. The germline V gene has CDR1 SGHDN and CDR2 FVKESK. CDR3 loop: CATKLSRRGLCYQPQHF. CDR3 in DNA: TGTGCTACCAAACTTTCCCGCAGGGGTCTTTGCTATCAGCCCCAGCATTTT.